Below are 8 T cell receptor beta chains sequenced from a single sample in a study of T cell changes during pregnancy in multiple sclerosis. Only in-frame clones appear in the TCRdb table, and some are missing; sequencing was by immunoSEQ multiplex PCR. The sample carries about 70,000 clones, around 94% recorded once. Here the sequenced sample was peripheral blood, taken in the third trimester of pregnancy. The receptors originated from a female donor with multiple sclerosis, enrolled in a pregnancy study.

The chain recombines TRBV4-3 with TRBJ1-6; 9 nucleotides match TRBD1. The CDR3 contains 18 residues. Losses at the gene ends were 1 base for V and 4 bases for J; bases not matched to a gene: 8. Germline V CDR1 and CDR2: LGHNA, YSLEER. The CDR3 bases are TGCGCCAGCAGCCAAGGGATCCGGGACAGGGATTATAATTCACCCCTCCACTTT. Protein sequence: CASSQGIRDRDYNSPLHF.

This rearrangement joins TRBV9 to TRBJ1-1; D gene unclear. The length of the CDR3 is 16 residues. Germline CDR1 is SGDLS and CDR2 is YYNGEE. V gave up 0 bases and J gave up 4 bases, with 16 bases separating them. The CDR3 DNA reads TGTGCCAGCAGCGTAGGGGCAGGTGGTTGGGTCACTGAAGCTTTCTTT. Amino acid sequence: CASSVGAGGWVTEAFF. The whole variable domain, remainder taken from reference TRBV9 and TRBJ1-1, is DSGVTQTPKHLITATGQRVTLRCSPRSGDLSVYWYQQSLDQGLQFLIQYYNGEERAKGNILERFSAQQFPDLHSELNLSSLELGDSALYFCASSVGAGGWVTEAFFGQGTRLTVV.

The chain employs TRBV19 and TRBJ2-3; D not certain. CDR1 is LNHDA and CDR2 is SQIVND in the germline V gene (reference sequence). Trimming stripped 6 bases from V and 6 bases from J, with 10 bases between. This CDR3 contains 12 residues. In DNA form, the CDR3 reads TGTGCCAGTAGCGATTTCGGGGATACGCAGTATTTT. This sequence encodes CASSDFGDTQYF.

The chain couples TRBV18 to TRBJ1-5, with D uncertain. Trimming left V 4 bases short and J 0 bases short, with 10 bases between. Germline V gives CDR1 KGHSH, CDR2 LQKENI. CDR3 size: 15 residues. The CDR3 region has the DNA TGTGCCAGCTCACGGGCTCGGGGTAGCAATCAGCCCCAGCATTTT. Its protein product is CASSRARGSNQPQHF.

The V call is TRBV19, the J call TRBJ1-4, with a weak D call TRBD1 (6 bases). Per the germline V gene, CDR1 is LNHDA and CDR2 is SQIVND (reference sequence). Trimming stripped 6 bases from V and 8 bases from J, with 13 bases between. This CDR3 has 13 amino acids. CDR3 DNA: TGTGCCAGTAGCCGATTACAGGGAGAAAAACTGTTTTTT. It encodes CASSRLQGEKLFF.

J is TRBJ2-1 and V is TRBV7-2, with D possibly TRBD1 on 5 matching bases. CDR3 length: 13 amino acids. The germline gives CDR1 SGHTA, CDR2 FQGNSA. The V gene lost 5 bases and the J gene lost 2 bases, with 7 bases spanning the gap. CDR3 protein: CASSRQTYNEQFF. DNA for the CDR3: TGTGCCAGCAGCCGACAGACCTACAATGAGCAGTTCTTC.

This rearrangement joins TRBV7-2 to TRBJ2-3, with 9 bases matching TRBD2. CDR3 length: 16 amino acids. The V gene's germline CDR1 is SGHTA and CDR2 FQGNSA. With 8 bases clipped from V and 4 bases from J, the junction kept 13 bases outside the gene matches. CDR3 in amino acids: CASLGGTSTSADTQYF. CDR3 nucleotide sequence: TGTGCCAGCCTGGGGGGGACTAGCACTTCCGCAGATACGCAGTATTTT. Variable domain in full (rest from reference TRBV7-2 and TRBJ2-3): GAGVSQSPSNKVTEKGKDVELRCDPISGHTALYWYRQSLGQGLEFLIYFQGNSAPDKSGLPSDRFSAERTGGSVSTLTIQRTQQEDSAVYLCASLGGTSTSADTQYFGPGTRLTVL.

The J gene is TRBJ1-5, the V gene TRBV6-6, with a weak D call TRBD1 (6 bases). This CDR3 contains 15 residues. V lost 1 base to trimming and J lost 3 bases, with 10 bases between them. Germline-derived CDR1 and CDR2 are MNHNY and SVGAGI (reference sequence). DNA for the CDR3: TGTGCCAGCAGTTACTGGCAGGGGTCCAATCAGCCCCAGCATTTT. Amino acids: CASSYWQGSNQPQHF.